This T cell receptor beta chain was obtained from a study of technical replicates of blood from several donors. This clone was picked up one time. Looked up from germline, CDR1 is SGHRS and CDR2 is YFSETQ. The V and J ends lost 4 bases and 5 bases respectively, with 9 bases between them. This CDR3 spans 12 amino acids. Repertoires were generated with immunoSEQ multiplex PCR, while TCRdb's copy carries only in-frame clones and drops some. The sample includes nearly 70,000 clones, 91% of them seen just once. The clonotype was recovered from a human donor in good health. Some clones in this sample may be carry-over from other donors' samples. This chain links TRBV5-1 with TRBJ2-5; D is unresolved. Material: PBMCs. The CDR3, as DNA: TGCGCCAGCAGCCGAGCGATGGAGACCCAGTACTTC. Its protein product is CASSRAMETQYF.